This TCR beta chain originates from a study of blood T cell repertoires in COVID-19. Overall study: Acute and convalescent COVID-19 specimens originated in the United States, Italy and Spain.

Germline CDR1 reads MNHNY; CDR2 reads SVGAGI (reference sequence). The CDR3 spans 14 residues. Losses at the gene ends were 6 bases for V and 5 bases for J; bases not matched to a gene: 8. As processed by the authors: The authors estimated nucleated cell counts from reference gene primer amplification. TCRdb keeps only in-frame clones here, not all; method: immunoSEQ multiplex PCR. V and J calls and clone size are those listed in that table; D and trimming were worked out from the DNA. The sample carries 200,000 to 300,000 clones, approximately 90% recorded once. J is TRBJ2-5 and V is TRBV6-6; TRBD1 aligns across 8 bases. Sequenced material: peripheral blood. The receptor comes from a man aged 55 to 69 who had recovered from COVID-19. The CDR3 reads CASSLGQGRETQYF. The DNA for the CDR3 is TGTGCCAGCAGCCTTGGACAGGGCCGGGAGACCCAGTACTTC.